This T cell receptor beta chain comes out of a study of T cells in Graves' hyperthyroidism and ophthalmopathy. Looking at the study overall: Peripheral blood was taken when the disease was first diagnosed, before any treatment began.

This clonotype came up many times. The antigen is undetermined. Regions amplified from RNA transcripts were the TCR beta CDR3 regions. In the first-round RT-PCR of the TCR CDR3, the HTBI primer set was used. MiXCR, applied by TCRdb to the multiplex PCR reads, yields one record per CDR3 protein. The sample contains over 150,000 distinct CDR3 sequences, about a sixth of which appear only once. The study defined stable Graves' hyperthyroidism as no ophthalmopathy progression within 18 months. Together with thyroid ultrasound, orbital computed tomography, serum thyroxine and TRAb, clinical symptoms were used for diagnoses. V shed 2 bases and J shed 6 bases, with 7 bases lying between them. The CDR3 sequence is 12 residues long. From germline, CDR1 is SGHAT and CDR2 FQNNGV. The study's findings and limits: Blood samples included most of the expanded thyroid clonotypes exceeding 0.001.

The receptor's source is a woman in her forties or fifties with Graves' hyperthyroidism. The source material was blood. V usage is TRBV11-2 and J usage is TRBJ2-5; no reliable D call. In DNA form, the CDR3 reads TGTGCCAGCAGCTTAACCCGGCAGACCCAGTACTTC. Translation: CASSLTRQTQYF.